A selection of T cell receptor beta chains follows, all from one sample in a study of CD8 T cells in ankylosing spondylitis. TCRdb re-analysed the 5' RACE reads in MiXCR, keeping a single row per CDR3 protein. The sample has hundreds of thousands of distinct CDR3 sequences; approximately 12% are singletons. Sequences were obtained from blood, either unsorted or a sorted T cell fraction (not recorded which). The origin of the receptors is a male donor with ankylosing spondylitis. Both conserved end residues are part of each CDR3. D genes are given only for firm matches. The size entry is marked missing in some rows and otherwise reads once, few, many or a size class.

j_call v_call d_call clone_size cdr3_nt cdr3_aa
TRBJ1-1 TRBV5-1 - many TGCGCCAGCAGCATTGTCGGGGGCTGGGACACTGAAGCTTTCTTT CASSIVGGWDTEAFF
TRBJ2-1 TRBV11-1 TRBD2 - TGTGCCAGCAGCCCCCCAGTGGGTAGCGGGAACTCCTACAATGAGCAGTTCTTC CASSPPVGSGNSYNEQFF
TRBJ1-2 TRBV6-1 - - TGTGCCAGCACCCCAGGACACCCAACCAACTATGGCTACACCTTC CASTPGHPTNYGYTF
TRBJ1-1 TRBV5-1 - many TGCGCCAGCTCAGCCGGGACGGCGAACACTGAAGCTTTCTTT CASSAGTANTEAFF
TRBJ2-6 TRBV5-1 - - TGCGCCAGCAGCTTGGCACCGCCCTCTGGGGCCAACGTCCTGACTTTC CASSLAPPSGANVLTF
TRBJ1-2 TRBV11-2 TRBD1 - TGTGCCAGCAGCTCAACCCGGGACAGGGGTATCGGCTATGGCTACACCTTC CASSSTRDRGIGYGYTF
TRBJ1-2 TRBV29-1 TRBD1 few TGCAGCGCCGGGACAGGGGAAAACTATGGCTACACCTTC CSAGTGENYGYTF
TRBJ2-5 TRBV24-1 - - TGTGCCACCAGTGACCCCGACAGGCCGCGGGTCCAGTACTTC CATSDPDRPRVQYF
TRBJ2-1 TRBV7-7 - few TGTGCCAGCAGCCCAACGGGGGATGAGCAGTTCTTC CASSPTGDEQFF
TRBJ1-1 TRBV29-1 - - TGCAGCGCCGTGACGGCAGGGGTGTTAGCTTTCTTT CSAVTAGVLAFF
TRBJ2-6 TRBV5-1 - many TGCGCCAGCAGCTTGGGCGAATCTGGGGCCAACGTCCTGACTTTC CASSLGESGANVLTF
TRBJ2-7 TRBV20-1 TRBD2 - TGCAGTGCTAGACCCGGGGGGGCCGGCTACGAGCAGTACTTC CSARPGGAGYEQYF
TRBJ2-5 TRBV14 - - TGTGCCAGCAGCCTTCACCTGGGGAGACAGACCCAGTACTTC CASSLHLGRQTQYF
TRBJ1-3 TRBV5-1 TRBD1 - TGCGCCAGCAGCTTGGCAATAGGGGGCAGCTCTGGAAACACCATATATTTT CASSLAIGGSSGNTIYF
TRBJ1-5 TRBV20-1 - many TGCAGTGCTAGTCACCCTAGCAATCAGCCCCAGCATTTT CSASHPSNQPQHF
TRBJ1-4 TRBV18 TRBD1 few TGTGCCAGCTCACCAAGGTCGGGACAGTTCGGGCGGAATGAAAAACTGTTTTTT CASSPRSGQFGRNEKLFF
TRBJ1-2 TRBV12-3/TRBV12-4 TRBD1 few TGTGCCAGCAGTTTAGTCCCCGGACAGGGAGACTATGGCTACACCTTC CASSLVPGQGDYGYTF
TRBJ2-2 TRBV5-1 TRBD1 few TGCGCCAGCAGCTTGAACAGGGGCACCGGGGAGCTGTTTTTT CASSLNRGTGELFF
TRBJ1-1 TRBV10-3 - few TGTGCCACCTACCCGACAGGCGGGGGGTTGGTGAACACTGAAGCTTTCTTT CATYPTGGGLVNTEAFF
TRBJ1-2 TRBV6-1 TRBD1 - TGTGCCAGCAGAGGACAGGGAACTAACTATGGCTACACCTTC CASRGQGTNYGYTF
TRBJ1-3 TRBV15 - few TGTGCCACCAGCAGAGATCGGGTTTCTGGAAACACCATATATTTT CATSRDRVSGNTIYF
TRBJ2-1 TRBV3-1 TRBD2 - TGTGCCAGCAGCCAAGGTAGCGGGAGATCGAATGAGCAGTTCTTC CASSQGSGRSNEQFF
TRBJ2-2 TRBV3-1 - - TGTGCCAGCAGCCAAGATCCAGCGGGGAACACCGGGGAGCTGTTTTTT CASSQDPAGNTGELFF
TRBJ1-2 TRBV19 - - TGTGCCAGTAGTACCCGGCGGAGGGACGATGGCTACACCTTC CASSTRRRDDGYTF
TRBJ2-1 TRBV25-1 TRBD2 - TGTGCCAGCAGTGCCCCGGGCCCTGCGACTAGCGGGATCTACAATGAGCAGTTCTTC CASSAPGPATSGIYNEQFF
TRBJ2-1 TRBV7-8 TRBD2 many TGTGCCAGCAGCTTAGTGGCTAGCGGTTATTCGGGCTCCTACAATGAGCAGTTCTTC CASSLVASGYSGSYNEQFF
TRBJ2-1 TRBV10-3 TRBD2 many TGTGCCATCAGTGAAGGGACTAGCGGGAGTACGTCCAGTGAGCAGTTCTTC CAISEGTSGSTSSEQFF
TRBJ1-3 TRBV14 - - TGTGCCAGCAGCCAAGTAACCCGCAGGGTTTACTCTGGAAACACCATATATTTT CASSQVTRRVYSGNTIYF
TRBJ2-3 TRBV12-3/TRBV12-4 - many TGTGCCAGCAGTCCACTAGGGGGTTGGGATACGCAGTATTTT CASSPLGGWDTQYF
TRBJ1-1 TRBV20-1 - - TGCAGTGCTTCCGATAACACTGAAGCTTTCTTT CSASDNTEAFF
TRBJ1-2 TRBV21-1 - few TGTGCCAGCCCCTTGCGACTCTACTATGGCTACACCTTC CASPLRLYYGYTF